This T cell receptor beta chain stems from a study of cytomegalovirus exposure and HLA in healthy donors. Study-level background: Most genotyped donors, around four fifths of fewer than 400, had Caucasian-associated genetic ancestry. Study-level points and caveats: For most TCR beta V segments, an earlier analysis put the productive rate at about 90% or about 30% of the time. Later analysis associated a missense DCLRE1C variant with TCR beta V- and J-gene trimming.

CDR1 SGHRS and CDR2 YFSETQ come from the germline V gene. V lost 2 bases, J lost 1 base, and 23 bases lay in between. The CDR3 loop spans 19 amino acids. Turning to this clone: The antigen remains undetermined.

Primers: 60 Vbeta forward and 13 Jbeta reverse. Authors' data handling: Roughly 10 million shared chains were among the about 80 million unique TCR beta chains that a later analysis counted. TCRdb's table, derived via immunoSEQ multiplex PCR, lists solely in-frame clones and lacks some. The V and J calls and the clone size are those of that table, but D and trimming were determined from the DNA. The sample has 150,000 to 200,000 clones, roughly 78% seen once. The chain recombines TRBV5-1 with TRBJ2-3; TRBD2 might be the D (7 bases). The material sequenced was PBMCs. This receptor was identified in a woman between 45 and 60 years old in good health and CMV-seropositive. Here the CDR3 DNA reads TGCGCCAGCAGCTTTTTTGGCGGGACGCGGGGGCAGGGCACAGATACGCAGTATTTT. Translated: CASSFFGGTRGQGTDTQYF.